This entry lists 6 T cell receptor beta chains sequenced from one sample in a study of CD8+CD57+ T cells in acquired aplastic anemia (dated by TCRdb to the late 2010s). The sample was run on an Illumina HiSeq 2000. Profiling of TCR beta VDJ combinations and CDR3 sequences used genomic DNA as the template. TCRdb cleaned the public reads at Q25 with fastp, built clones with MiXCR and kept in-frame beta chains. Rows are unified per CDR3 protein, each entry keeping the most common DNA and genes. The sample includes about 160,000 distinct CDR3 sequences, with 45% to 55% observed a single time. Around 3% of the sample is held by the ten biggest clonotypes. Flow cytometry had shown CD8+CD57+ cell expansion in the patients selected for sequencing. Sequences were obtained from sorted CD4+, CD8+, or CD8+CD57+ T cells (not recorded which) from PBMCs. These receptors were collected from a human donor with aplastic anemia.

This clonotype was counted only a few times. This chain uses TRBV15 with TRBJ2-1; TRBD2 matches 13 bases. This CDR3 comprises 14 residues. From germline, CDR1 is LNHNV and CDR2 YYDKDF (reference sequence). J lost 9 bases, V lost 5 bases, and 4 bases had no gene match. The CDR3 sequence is CATSETSGGFEQFF. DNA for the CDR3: TGTGCCACCAGCGAGACTAGCGGGGGGTTTGAGCAGTTCTTC.

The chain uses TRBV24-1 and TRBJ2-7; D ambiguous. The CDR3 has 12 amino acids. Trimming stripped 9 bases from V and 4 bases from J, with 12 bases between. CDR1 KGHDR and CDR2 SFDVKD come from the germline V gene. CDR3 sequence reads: CATSGQNYEQYF. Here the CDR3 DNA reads TGTGCCACCTCGGGTCAGAATTACGAGCAGTACTTC.

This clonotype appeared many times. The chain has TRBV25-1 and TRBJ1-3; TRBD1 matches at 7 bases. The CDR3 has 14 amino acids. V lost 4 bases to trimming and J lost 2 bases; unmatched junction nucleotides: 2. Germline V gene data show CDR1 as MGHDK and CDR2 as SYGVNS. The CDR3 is CASSVGGAGNTIYF. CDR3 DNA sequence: TGTGCCAGCAGTGTAGGGGGCGCTGGAAACACCATATATTTT. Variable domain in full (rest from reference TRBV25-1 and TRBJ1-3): EADIYQTPRYLVIGTGKKITLECSQTMGHDKMYWYQQDPGMELHLIHYSYGVNSTEKGDLSSESTVSRIRTEHFPLTLESARPSHTSQYLCASSVGGAGNTIYFGEGSWLTVV.

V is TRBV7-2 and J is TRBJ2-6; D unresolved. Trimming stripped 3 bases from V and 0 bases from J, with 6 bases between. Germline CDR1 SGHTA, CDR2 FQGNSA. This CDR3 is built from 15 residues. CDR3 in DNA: TGTGCCAGCAGCTTCGGTATCTCTGGGGCCAACGTCCTGACTTTC. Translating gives CASSFGISGANVLTF. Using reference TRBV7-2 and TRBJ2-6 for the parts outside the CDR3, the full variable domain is GAGVSQSPSNKVTEKGKDVELRCDPISGHTALYWYRQSLGQGLEFLIYFQGNSAPDKSGLPSDRFSAERTGGSVSTLTIQRTQQEDSAVYLCASSFGISGANVLTFGAGSRLTVL.

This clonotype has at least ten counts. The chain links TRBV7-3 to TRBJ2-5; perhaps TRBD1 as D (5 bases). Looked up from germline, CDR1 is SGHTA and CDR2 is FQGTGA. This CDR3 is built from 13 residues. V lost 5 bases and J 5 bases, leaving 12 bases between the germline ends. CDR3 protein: CASSPYPGETQYF. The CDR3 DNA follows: TGTGCCAGCAGCCCATACCCAGGGGAGACCCAGTACTTC.

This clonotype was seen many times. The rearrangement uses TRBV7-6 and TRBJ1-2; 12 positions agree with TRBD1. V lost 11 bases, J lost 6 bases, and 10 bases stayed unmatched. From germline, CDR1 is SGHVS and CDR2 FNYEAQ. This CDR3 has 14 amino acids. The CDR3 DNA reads TGTGCCGTCCCTAGGGGACAGGGGGCTGATGGCTACACCTTC. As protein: CAVPRGQGADGYTF.